Below, 21 T cell receptor beta chains from the same sample are listed, as sequenced in a study of blood T cell repertoires in COVID-19. The protocol was immunoSEQ multiplex PCR, while the TCRdb copy is restricted to in-frame clones and leaves out a portion. The data contain just over 200,000 clones, around three quarters of them singletons. The source material was peripheral blood. The source of these receptors is a woman in her sixties or seventies with acute or convalescent COVID-19.

This sequence joins TRBV7-8 and TRBJ1-6, with 12 positions matching TRBD1. CDR3 size: 17 residues. Trimming at V came to 5 bases and at J to 9 bases, leaving 11 bases not matched to a gene. Germline CDR1 is SGHVS and CDR2 is FQNEAQ. The CDR3 loop reads CASSATRGQGAGSPLHF. Written as DNA, the CDR3 is TGTGCCAGCAGCGCAACGAGGGGACAGGGGGCGGGTTCACCCCTCCACTTT.

The rearrangement uses TRBV28 and TRBJ1-5; possibly TRBD1 for D (5 bases). Germline CDR1 is MDHEN and CDR2 is SYDVKM. V gave up 2 bases and J gave up 0 bases, with 11 bases separating them. The CDR3 length is 16 residues. CDR3 in amino acids: CASSLRRGFSNQPQHF. In DNA, the CDR3 is TGTGCCAGCAGTTTAAGACGGGGGTTTAGCAATCAGCCCCAGCATTTT.

A note on this clone: Other DNA sequences in this sample translate to the same CDR3. The chain recombines TRBV27 with TRBJ1-1; D uncertain. Between the trimmed V and J ends, which lost 5 bases and 5 bases, there was a span of 15 bases. Germline V gene sequence: CDR1 MNHEY, CDR2 SMNVEV (reference sequence). The length of the CDR3 is 14 residues. The CDR3 DNA sequence: TGTGCCAGCAGTCGGTTAAGAGAGGGAACTGAAGCTTTCTTT. It encodes CASSRLREGTEAFF.

This chain uses TRBV5-4 with TRBJ2-5; 8 nucleotides align to TRBD1. Looked up from germline, CDR1 is SGHNT and CDR2 is YYREEE (reference sequence). CDR3 length: 13 amino acids. V lost 4 bases and J lost 6; bases outside the gene matches: 5. CDR3 nucleotides: TGTGCCAGCAGCCCGACAGGGGTAAAGACCCAGTACTTC. Residues: CASSPTGVKTQYF.

The chain couples TRBV6-4 to TRBJ2-7, with TRBD2 as a possible D gene (7 bases). Germline assignment: CDR1 MRHNA and CDR2 SNTAGT. The CDR3 has 15 residues. V lost 10 bases to trimming and J lost 1 base, with 20 bases between them. This CDR3 reads CATTPGGGLSYEQYF. In DNA, the CDR3 is TGTGCCACGACGCCTGGGGGGGGGCTTTCCTACGAGCAGTACTTC.

The chain recombines TRBV24-1 with TRBJ1-5, with D possibly matching TRBD1 (6 bases). Germline lookup yields CDR1 KGHDR and CDR2 SFDVKD. Trimming cost V 7 bases and J 6 bases, with 9 bases left between them. This CDR3 spans 12 amino acids. CDR3 loop: CATSQQGQPQHF. CDR3 sequence (DNA): TGTGCCACCAGCCAACAGGGTCAGCCCCAGCATTTT.

In its sample, this clone was seen a few times. This chain connects TRBV25-1 to TRBJ2-1; D gene ambiguous. CDR1 is MGHDK and CDR2 is SYGVNS in the germline V gene. The CDR3 sequence is 11 residues long. V was pared by 4 bases and J by 4 bases, with 2 bases between. In DNA, the CDR3 is TGTGCCAGCAGTGCTTACAATGAGCAGTTCTTC. Protein: CASSAYNEQFF.

This chain links TRBV21-1 with TRBJ1-2. TRBV21-1 is a pseudogene segment. The CDR3 length is 14 residues. The DNA for the CDR3 is TGTGCCAGCAGCTACCACAGAGGGGGGGCTGGCTACACCTTC. It is translated as CASSYHRGGAGYTF.

The V gene is TRBV7-9, the J gene TRBJ1-1; D ambiguous. This CDR3 is 14 amino acids long. V was cut by 5 bases and J by 1 base, with 11 bases left in between. Germline CDR1 and CDR2: SEHNR and FQNEAQ (reference sequence). The CDR3 bases are TGTGCCAGCAGCGGTAGCGGAGCGAACACTGAAGCTTTCTTT. This codes for CASSGSGANTEAFF. Supplemented by reference TRBV7-9 and TRBJ1-1, the full variable domain reads DTGVSQNPRHKITKRGQNVTFRCDPISEHNRLYWYRQTLGQGPEFLTYFQNEAQLEKSRLLSDRFSAERPKGSFSTLEIQRTEQGDSAMYLCASSGSGANTEAFFGQGTRLTVV.

The chain links TRBV5-8 to TRBJ1-2; 10 bases are a match to TRBD1. There are 18 residues in the CDR3. Per the germline V gene, CDR1 is SGHTS and CDR2 is YDEGEE. J gave up 0 bases and V 2 bases, and 10 bases lay outside the gene matches. The CDR3 nucleotides read TGTGCCAGCAGCTTACCTCCGGGACAGGGGCCATCTAACTATGGCTACACCTTC. This sequence encodes CASSLPPGQGPSNYGYTF. The full variable domain, in which reference TRBV5-8 and TRBJ1-2 provide the parts outside the CDR3, is EAGVTQSPTHLIKTRGQQATLRCSPISGHTSVYWYQQALGLGLQFLLWYDEGEERNRGNFPPRFSGRQFPNYSSELNVNALELEDSALYLCASSLPPGQGPSNYGYTFGSGTRLTVV.

This clone was counted once. The chain joins TRBV5-1 to TRBJ2-1; 10 bases align to TRBD1. CDR3 length: 15 residues. Per germline, CDR1 SGHRS and CDR2 YFSETQ. J lost 7 bases, V lost 4 bases, and 8 bases had no gene match. CDR3 amino acids: CASSQTPGQGNEQFF. Written as DNA, the CDR3 is TGCGCCAGCAGCCAGACTCCGGGACAGGGGAATGAGCAGTTCTTC. The full variable domain, with the rest looked up from reference TRBV5-1 and TRBJ2-1, is KAGVTQTPRYLIKTRGQQVTLSCSPISGHRSVSWYQQTPGQGLQFLFEYFSETQRNKGNFPGRFSGRQFSNSRSEMNVSTLELGDSALYLCASSQTPGQGNEQFFGPGTRLTVL.

The V and J genes are TRBV6-6 and TRBJ1-5; D perhaps matches TRBD1 (5 bases). The germline V and J ends were trimmed by 2 bases and 7 bases, with 15 bases remaining between them. The CDR3 is 15 residues long. Germline CDR1 and CDR2: MNHNY and SVGAGI (reference sequence). In DNA form, the CDR3 reads TGTGCCAGCAGTTACCGCCAGGGAGGTGGCCAGCCCCAGCATTTT. Protein: CASSYRQGGGQPQHF.

The sample holds one count of this clone. This chain uses TRBV27 with TRBJ2-7; D remains unclear. This CDR3 is built from 14 residues. Trimming stripped 3 bases from V and 1 base from J, with 10 bases between. Germline V gives CDR1 MNHEY, CDR2 SMNVEV (reference sequence). The CDR3, as DNA: TGTGCCAGCAGTTTTATGCTGAGTTCCTACGAGCAGTACTTC. Amino acids: CASSFMLSSYEQYF.

The rearrangement joins TRBV20-1 to TRBJ2-1, with a possible D match to TRBD2 (6 bases). V was clipped by 3 bases and J by 2 bases, with 14 bases between them. The CDR3 has 15 residues. The germline CDR1 and CDR2 sequences are DFQATT and SNEGSKA (reference sequence). CDR3 residues: CSASGGTPPYNEQFF. CDR3 bases: TGCAGTGCTAGTGGTGGGACTCCTCCCTACAATGAGCAGTTCTTC.

The DNA for the CDR3 is TGCGCCAGCAGCGGTGGGAGGCTAGCGGGAAAGGGTACAGATACGCAGTATTTT. This codes for CASSGGRLAGKGTDTQYF. This chain connects TRBV5-1 to TRBJ2-3; the match to TRBD2 covers 9 bases. Germline CDR1 SGHRS, CDR2 YFSETQ. The CDR3 runs 18 residues. J gave up 3 bases and V 4 bases, and 15 bases lay outside the gene matches. Full variable domain (outside the CDR3, taken from reference TRBV5-1 and TRBJ2-3): KAGVTQTPRYLIKTRGQQVTLSCSPISGHRSVSWYQQTPGQGLQFLFEYFSETQRNKGNFPGRFSGRQFSNSRSEMNVSTLELGDSALYLCASSGGRLAGKGTDTQYFGPGTRLTVL.

V and J are TRBV2 and TRBJ2-1; 13 positions agree with TRBD2. CDR1 SNHLY and CDR2 FYNNEI come from the germline V gene. The CDR3 has 14 amino acids. Trimming at V came to 6 bases and at J to 9 bases, leaving 5 bases not matched to a gene. The CDR3 sequence is CASSAGLAGAEQFF. CDR3 sequence (DNA): TGTGCCAGCAGCGCAGGACTAGCGGGAGCTGAGCAGTTCTTC.

The gene calls are TRBV5-1 and TRBJ2-7; 7 nucleotides match TRBD1. Germline trimming cut 0 bases from V and 2 bases from J; bases unmatched to any gene: 5. From germline, CDR1 is SGHRS and CDR2 YFSETQ. The CDR3 covers 15 residues. CDR3 bases: TGCGCCAGCAGCTTGGTTCGGGACAGCCCCTACGAGCAGTACTTC. It encodes CASSLVRDSPYEQYF.

The chain combines TRBV5-1 with TRBJ2-2, with a possible D match to TRBD1 (6 bases). This CDR3 comprises 16 residues. V gave up 6 bases and J gave up 3 bases, with 18 bases separating them. Germline CDR1 reads SGHRS; CDR2 reads YFSETQ. CDR3 DNA: TGCGCCAGCAACCTACCGGACAGCGGTTACACCGGGGAGCTGTTTTTT. It translates to CASNLPDSGYTGELFF.

This clone was counted once. CDR3 sequence: CASSIGQPSYEQYF. The DNA for the CDR3 is TGTGCCAGTAGTATCGGACAGCCTTCCTACGAGCAGTACTTC. The J gene is TRBJ2-7, the V gene TRBV19; D is perhaps TRBD1 (6 bases). Trimming cost V 3 bases and J 1 base, with 10 bases left between them. This CDR3 contains 14 residues. Germline V gene data show CDR1 as LNHDA and CDR2 as SQIVND (reference sequence).

The chain links TRBV7-8 to TRBJ1-3; D call uncertain. CDR3 size: 15 residues. V was pared by 6 bases and J by 0 bases, with 12 bases between. Germline-derived CDR1 and CDR2 are SGHVS and FQNEAQ. The DNA for the CDR3 is TGTGCCAGCAGTACAGACCGAGCCTCTGGAAACACCATATATTTT. Translating gives CASSTDRASGNTIYF.

The chain employs TRBV27 and TRBJ2-2; D gene unclear. Trimming shortened V by 7 bases and J by 4 bases, and 13 bases separated the two germline ends. Germline lookup yields CDR1 MNHEY and CDR2 SMNVEV (reference sequence). This CDR3 is 14 amino acids long. Here the CDR3 DNA reads TGTGCCAGCACTATGGCGGTGGGCACCGGGGAGCTGTTTTTT. As protein: CASTMAVGTGELFF.